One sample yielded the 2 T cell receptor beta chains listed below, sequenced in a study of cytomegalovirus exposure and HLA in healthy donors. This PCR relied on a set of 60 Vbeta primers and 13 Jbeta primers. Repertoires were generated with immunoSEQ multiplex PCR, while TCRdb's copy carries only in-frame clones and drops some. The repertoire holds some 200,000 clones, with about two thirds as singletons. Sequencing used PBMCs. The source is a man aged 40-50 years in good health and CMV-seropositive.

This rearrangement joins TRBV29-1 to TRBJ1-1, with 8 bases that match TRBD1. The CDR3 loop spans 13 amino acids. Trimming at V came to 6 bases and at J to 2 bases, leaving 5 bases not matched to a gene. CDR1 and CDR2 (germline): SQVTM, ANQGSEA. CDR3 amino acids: CSVRQGRNTEAFF. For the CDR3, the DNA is TGCAGCGTGCGACAGGGGCGAAACACTGAAGCTTTCTTT. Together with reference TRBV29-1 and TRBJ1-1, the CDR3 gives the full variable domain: SAVISQKPSRDICQRGTSLTIQCQVDSQVTMMFWYRQQPGQSLTLIATANQGSEATYESGFVIDKFPISRPNLTFSTLTVSNMSPEDSSIYLCSVRQGRNTEAFFGQGTRLTVV.

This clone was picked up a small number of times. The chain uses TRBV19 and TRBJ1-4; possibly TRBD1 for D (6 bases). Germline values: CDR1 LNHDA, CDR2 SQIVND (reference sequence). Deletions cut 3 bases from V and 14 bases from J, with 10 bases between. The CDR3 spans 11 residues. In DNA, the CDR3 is TGTGCCAGTAGTATCGGACAGAGGCTGTTTTTT. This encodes CASSIGQRLFF.